This paragraph reports one T cell receptor beta chain. The antigen is not known. These data belong to a study of T cell repertoires in cytomegalovirus infection. Study details: An indication of both CMV infection and matching HLA type came from public TCR beta signatures. Study outcomes and limitations: The ex vivo response showed dominance by HLA-C-restricted CMV-specific TCR beta clonotypes.

This CDR3 is built from 15 residues. V lost 6 bases and J lost 1, with 15 bases in between. TCRdb called the reads again in MiXCR, with one record for every CDR3 protein. The data show around 240,000 distinct CDR3 sequences, 20% to 25% seen once. The sample taken for sequencing was CD8+ T cells from PBMCs. This TCR derives from a human donor in good health (CMV status not recorded). Some clones in this sample may be carry-over from other donors' samples. The gene calls are TRBV12-3 or TRBV12-4 and TRBJ1-2; weak D call: TRBD1 (6 bases). CDR3 nucleotide sequence: TGTGCCAGCAGCCGACTCCGGGACAATAACTATGGCTACACCTTC. Its translation: CASSRLRDNNYGYTF.